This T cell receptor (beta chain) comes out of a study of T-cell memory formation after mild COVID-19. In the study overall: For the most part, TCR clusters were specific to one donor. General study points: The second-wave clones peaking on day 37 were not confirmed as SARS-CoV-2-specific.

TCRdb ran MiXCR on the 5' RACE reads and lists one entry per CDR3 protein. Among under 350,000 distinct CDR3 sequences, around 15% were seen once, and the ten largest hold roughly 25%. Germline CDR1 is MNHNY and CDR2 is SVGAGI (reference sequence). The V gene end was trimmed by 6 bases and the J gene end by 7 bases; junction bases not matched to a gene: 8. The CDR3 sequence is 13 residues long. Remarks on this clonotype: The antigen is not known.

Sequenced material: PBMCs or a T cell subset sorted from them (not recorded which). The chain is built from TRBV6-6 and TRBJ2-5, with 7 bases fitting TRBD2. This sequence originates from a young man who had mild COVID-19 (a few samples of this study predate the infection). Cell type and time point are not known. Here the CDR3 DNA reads TGTGCCAGCAGCGGGACTAACTATGGGACCCAGTACTTC. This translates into CASSGTNYGTQYF.